The next 21 T cell receptor beta chains were all read from a single sample in a study of T cells in women clearing cervical HPV infection. Assay: immunoSEQ multiplex PCR; the TCRdb copy retains only in-frame clones and omits some. Its listing shows 30,000 to 45,000 clones. The sequenced material came from blood buffy coat. These receptors all come from a woman aged 18 to 75 with a cervical HPV16 infection that either progressed to CIN3+ or cleared (not recorded which).

As regards this clone: One end of the junction fails to match germline, which may point to a read error. The read halts 3 residues ahead of the CDR3 end, with the missing end drawn from the germline J gene. The rearrangement uses TRBV4-2 and TRBJ2-2, with D perhaps TRBD2 (7 bases). The CDR3 sequence is 16 residues long. Per germline, CDR1 LGHNA and CDR2 YNFKEQ. Incomplete CDR3 DNA: TGCGCCAGCAGCCCCCTCCGGGGGGCGAGCACCGGGGAG. It is translated as CASSPLRGASTGE. The whole CDR3 protein reads CASSPLRGASTGELFF.

As for this clone: The CDR3 is cut off 3 residues early in the read; its end comes from the germline J gene. This rearrangement joins TRBV20-1 to TRBJ2-5, with 9 bases identical to TRBD2. The CDR3 loop spans 14 amino acids. The germline V gene encodes CDR1 DFQATT and CDR2 SNEGSKA (reference sequence). The J segment lost 4 bases and the V segment lost 3 bases, leaving 6 bases of the junction unmatched. The sequenced CDR3 bases are TGCAGTGCTAGGCGGGGGGGAAGTTTAGAGACC. It translates to CSARRGGSLET. The CDR3, in full, reads CSARRGGSLETQYF.

To note about this clone: The read terminates 3 residues ahead of where the CDR3 ends, so the germline J gene completes it. This chain connects TRBV25-1 to TRBJ1-1; D gene uncertain. CDR1 and CDR2 from the germline V gene are MGHDK and SYGVNS. V was trimmed by 7 bases and J by 4 bases, leaving 16 bases between them. This CDR3 contains 14 residues. CDR3 sequence reads: CASTNPHSGTEAFF. CDR3 DNA (partial): TGTGCCAGCACCAACCCCCACTCGGGCACTGAA.

As for this clone: The sequence runs out 3 residues before the end of the CDR3; the remainder is reconstructed from the germline J gene. The rearrangement uses TRBV28 and TRBJ1-1; D unresolved. V gave up 4 bases and J gave up 1 base, with 10 bases separating them. The germline gives CDR1 MDHEN, CDR2 SYDVKM. The CDR3 is 14 residues long. CDR3: CASSSVLSNTEAFF. CDR3 DNA, as far as it was read: TGTGCCAGCAGTTCTGTATTGTCGAACACTGAA.

As concerns this clone: The read finishes 3 residues shy of the CDR3 end, and the germline J gene is used to complete it. The chain recombines TRBV5-4 with TRBJ1-2; D is perhaps TRBD1 (5 bases). Trimming removed 3 bases at V and 0 bases at J, with 15 bases between. CDR3 size: 16 residues. Germline V gene data show CDR1 as SGHNT and CDR2 as YYREEE (reference sequence). The part of the CDR3 DNA that was read is TGTGCCAGCAGCTCCCCCGGGGGGAGGGCTAACTATGGC. Residues: CASSSPGGRANYG. The full CDR3 sequence reads CASSSPGGRANYGYTF.

Remarks on this clone: Coverage ceases 3 residues before the CDR3 finishes, and the germline J gene fills in the end. The rearrangement links TRBV30 to TRBJ2-2, with 10 bases fitting TRBD2. The CDR3 has 17 residues. The ends lost 4 bases at V and 6 bases at J; junction bases unmatched: 14. From germline, CDR1 is GTSNPN and CDR2 SVGIG (reference sequence). The CDR3 sequence is CAWTHSGLATRAGELFF. The covered CDR3 bases are TGTGCCTGGACCCATTCGGGACTAGCGACGAGGGCCGGGGAG.

Note on this clone: Compared with germline, one end of the junction differs, possibly owing to a read error. The read terminates 3 residues before the CDR3 end, so the remaining end is supplied by the germline J gene. V is TRBV4-2 and J is TRBJ2-1; tentative D call: TRBD1 (5 bases). Germline V gives CDR1 LGHNA, CDR2 YNFKEQ. The CDR3 is 16 amino acids. CDR3 loop: CASSQDLTGFTNEQFF. The part of the CDR3 DNA that was read is TGCGCCAGCAGCCAAGATCTCACAGGTTTTACAAATGAG.

Worth noting for this clone: The read comes to an end 3 residues before the CDR3 does, leaving the germline J gene to fill in the end. The genes are TRBV5-8 and TRBJ1-2; 7 bases agree with TRBD1. Germline V gives CDR1 SGHTS, CDR2 YDEGEE. The length of the CDR3 is 13 residues. CDR3 loop: CASSLRQGQGYTF. The part of the CDR3 DNA that was read is TGTGCCAGCAGCTTGCGACAGGGCCAGGGC.

Comments on this clone: Read data end 3 residues before the CDR3 end; the end is taken from the germline J gene. The chain recombines TRBV11-2 with TRBJ2-7, with a tentative D call TRBD2 (5 bases). The CDR3 runs 13 residues. Germline lookup yields CDR1 SGHAT and CDR2 FQNNGV. V was cut by 1 base and J by 4 bases, with 8 bases left in between. Partial CDR3 DNA: TGTGCCAGCAGCTTAGGGCGGGCGTACGAG. It encodes CASSLGRAYE. The full CDR3 sequence reads CASSLGRAYEQYF.

Concerning this clone itself: The CDR3 is cut off 3 residues early in the read; its end comes from the germline J gene. The V call is TRBV28, the J call TRBJ2-6; 9 nucleotides line up with TRBD1. CDR3 length equals 16 residues. Germline V gene data show CDR1 as MDHEN and CDR2 as SYDVKM. The V and J ends lost 2 bases and 4 bases, in that order; junction bases with no gene match: 3. The chain's CDR3 is CASSLPTGGGANVLTF. CDR3 DNA, as far as it was read: TGTGCCAGCAGTTTACCAACAGGGGGCGGGGCCAACGTC.

About this clone: The read terminates 3 residues before the CDR3 end, so the remaining end is supplied by the germline J gene. V usage is TRBV28 and J usage is TRBJ1-2, with 7 bases lining up with TRBD1. Germline assignment: CDR1 MDHEN and CDR2 SYDVKM. The CDR3 extends over 15 amino acids. The CDR3 bases that were read are TGTGCCAGCAGTTCCCTCCTACAGGGGCCGCGGGGC. Amino acid sequence: CASSSLLQGPRG. The whole CDR3 region reads CASSSLLQGPRGYTF.

Concerning this clone: From the germline J gene comes the end of the CDR3, since the read stops 3 residues before it. J is TRBJ2-5 and V is TRBV7-8, with 9 bases that match TRBD2. V shed 5 bases, J shed 5 bases, and the junction held 12 bases outside the gene matches. This CDR3 spans 16 amino acids. The germline gives CDR1 SGHVS, CDR2 FQNEAQ. Here the CDR3 reads CASSNSSGSRRETQYF. The sequenced CDR3 bases are TGTGCCAGCAGCAATAGTAGCGGGAGTCGTCGCGAGACC.

Comments on this clone: The missing CDR3 end, 3 residues past where the read stops, is filled in from the germline J gene. The chain couples TRBV19 to TRBJ1-2; a possible D gene is TRBD1 (6 bases). The length of the CDR3 is 14 residues. V lost 7 bases and J 5 bases, leaving 17 bases between the germline ends. CDR1 is LNHDA and CDR2 is SQIVND in the germline V gene (reference sequence). Here the CDR3 reads CASTSLDRAYGYTF. CDR3 DNA (partial): TGTGCCAGTACCTCCCTGGACAGAGCTTATGGC. The full variable domain, with the rest looked up from reference TRBV19 and TRBJ1-2, is DGGITQSPKYLFRKEGQNVTLSCEQNLNHDAMYWYRQDPGQGLRLIYYSQIVNDFQKGDIAEGYSVSREKKESFPLTVTSAQKNPTAFYLCASTSLDRAYGYTFGSGTRLTVV.

In regard to this clone: Read data end 3 residues before the CDR3 end; the end is taken from the germline J gene. The rearrangement links TRBV13 to TRBJ2-7; D remains ambiguous. Germline V lookup: CDR1 PRHDT, CDR2 FYEKMQ (reference sequence). This CDR3 comprises 14 residues. Deletions cut 5 bases from V and 0 bases from J, with 11 bases between. CDR3 sequence reads: CASSQPTVSYEQYF. The CDR3 bases that were read are TGTGCCAGCAGCCAGCCGACTGTCTCCTACGAG. Combining the CDR3 with reference TRBV13 and TRBJ2-7 gives the whole variable domain AAGVIQSPRHLIKEKRETATLKCYPIPRHDTVYWYQQGPGQDPQFLISFYEKMQSDKGSIPDRFSAQQFSDYHSELNMSSLELGDSALYFCASSQPTVSYEQYFGPGTRLTVT.

A remark on this clone: The read is 3 residues too short to cover the CDR3 end, so that end is filled in from the germline J gene. The genes are TRBV20-1 and TRBJ2-5, with TRBD1 matching over 8 bases. This CDR3 is built from 13 residues. The V gene end was trimmed by 6 bases and the J gene end by 4 bases; junction bases not matched to a gene: 7. Per the germline V gene, CDR1 is DFQATT and CDR2 is SNEGSKA (reference sequence). The CDR3 spells CSADVDRGETQYF. The sequenced CDR3 bases are TGCAGTGCAGACGTCGACAGGGGAGAGACC.

Note on this clone: The missing CDR3 end, 3 residues past where the read stops, is filled in from the germline J gene. V gene TRBV7-7 combines with J gene TRBJ2-1; TRBD2 matches 7 bases. V trimming: 4 bases; J trimming: 3 bases; junction bases outside the gene matches: 15. The CDR3 extends over 18 amino acids. Germline loops: CDR1 SSHAT, CDR2 FNYEAQ (reference sequence). The CDR3 DNA, read in part, is TGTGCCAGCAGCTCCAAAGCGGGGAGAGGAGTATTCTACAATGAG. Translated: CASSSKAGRGVFYNE. The whole CDR3 region reads CASSSKAGRGVFYNEQFF. The variable domain in full, completed from reference TRBV7-7 and TRBJ2-1, reads GAGVSQSPRYKVTKRGQDVTLRCDPISSHATLYWYQQALGQGPEFLTYFNYEAQPDKSGLPSDRFSAERPEGSISTLTIQRTEQRDSAMYRCASSSKAGRGVFYNEQFFGPGTRLTVL.

Comments on this clone: The read finishes 3 residues shy of the CDR3 end, and the germline J gene is used to complete it. The genes are TRBV5-6 and TRBJ2-7; 7 bases are shared with TRBD2. Germline V gene data show CDR1 as SGHDT and CDR2 as YYEEEE. V was clipped by 4 bases and J by 6 bases; unmatched bases: 13. The CDR3 totals 15 residues. The sequenced CDR3 bases are TGTGCCAGCAGCCCTAGGGCGGGGGTGGCGCGCGAG. The encoded protein is CASSPRAGVARE. The CDR3, in full, reads CASSPRAGVAREQYF.

The CDR3 spells CAWRHKGVVSGNTIYF. Incomplete CDR3 DNA: TGTGCCTGGAGGCACAAGGGGGTGGTTAGTGGAAACACC. The chain employs TRBV30 and TRBJ1-3; D perhaps matches TRBD1 (6 bases). Coverage ceases 3 residues before the CDR3 finishes, and the germline J gene fills in the end. This CDR3 spans 16 amino acids. Between the trimmed V and J ends, which lost 3 bases and 3 bases, there was a span of 18 bases. In germline, CDR1 is GTSNPN, CDR2 SVGIG (reference sequence).

As concerns this clone: Read data end 3 residues before the CDR3 end; the end is taken from the germline J gene. The gene calls are TRBV28 and TRBJ2-1; D may be TRBD1 (5 bases). Trimming cost V 1 base and J 6 bases, with 7 bases left between them. Germline V lookup: CDR1 MDHEN, CDR2 SYDVKM. The CDR3 is 13 amino acids. This chain's CDR3 is CASSLSRANEQFF. The CDR3 bases that were read are TGTGCCAGCAGTTTATCCAGGGCCAATGAG.

As for this clone: The read ends 3 residues early relative to the CDR3; the germline J gene fills the gap. The chain links TRBV7-2 to TRBJ1-4; D uncertain. V was shortened by 2 bases and J by 1 base, with 5 bases between the two germline ends. This CDR3 region has 14 residues. Germline V lookup: CDR1 SGHTA, CDR2 FQGNSA. The sequenced CDR3 bases are TGTGCCAGCAGCTTAAAGGGAACTAATGAAAAA. Protein: CASSLKGTNEK. The complete CDR3 sequence is CASSLKGTNEKLFF.

A note on this clone: With the read ending 3 residues before the CDR3 end, the germline J gene is used to fill in that end. The chain links TRBV5-1 to TRBJ1-1, with D uncertain. The ends were cut back, 1 base at V and 4 bases at J, with 20 bases in the middle. This CDR3 region has 17 residues. Germline values: CDR1 SGHRS, CDR2 YFSETQ. This CDR3 reads CASSLFGSGRLGTEAFF. Partial CDR3 DNA: TGCGCCAGCAGCTTGTTTGGGTCGGGGAGGTTGGGCACTGAA.